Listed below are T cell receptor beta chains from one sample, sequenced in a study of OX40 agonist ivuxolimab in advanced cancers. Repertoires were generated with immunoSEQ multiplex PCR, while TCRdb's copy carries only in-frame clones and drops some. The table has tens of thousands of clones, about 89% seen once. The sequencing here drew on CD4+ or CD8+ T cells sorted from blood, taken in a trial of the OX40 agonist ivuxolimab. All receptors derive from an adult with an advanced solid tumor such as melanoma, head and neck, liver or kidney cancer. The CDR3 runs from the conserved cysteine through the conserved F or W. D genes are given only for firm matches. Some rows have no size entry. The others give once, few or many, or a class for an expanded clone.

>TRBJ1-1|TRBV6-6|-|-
TGTGCCAGCAGTTCCCATATGAGTGACACTGAAGCTTTCTTT
CASSSHMSDTEAFF
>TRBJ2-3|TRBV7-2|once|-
TGTGCCAGCAGCGCAGGACTTGGGGATACGCAGTATTTT
CASSAGLGDTQYF
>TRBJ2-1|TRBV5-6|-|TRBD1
TGTGCCAGCAGCTCTAGACAGGGCGGGTACAATGAGCAGTTCTTC
CASSSRQGGYNEQFF
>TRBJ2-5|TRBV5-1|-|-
TGCGCCAGCAGCTTAGTTGGGGGAGTCCAAGAGACCCAGTACTTC
CASSLVGGVQETQYF
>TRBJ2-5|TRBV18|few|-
TGTGCCAGCTCACCGGGCGGAGTCCAAGAGACCCAGTACTTC
CASSPGGVQETQYF
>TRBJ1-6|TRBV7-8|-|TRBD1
TGTGCCAGCAGCTCGGACAGGGCCAATTCACCCCTCCACTTT
CASSSDRANSPLHF
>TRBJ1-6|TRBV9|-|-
TGTGCCAGCAGCGTAGAGGGCTCCTATAATTCACCCCTCCACTTT
CASSVEGSYNSPLHF
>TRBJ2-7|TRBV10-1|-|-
TGCGCCAGCACCTACGAGCAGTACTTC
CASTYEQYF
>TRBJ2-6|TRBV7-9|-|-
TGTGCCAGCAGCTTCGGCTCTGGGGCCAACGTCCTGACTTTC
CASSFGSGANVLTF
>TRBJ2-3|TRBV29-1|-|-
TGCAGCGTTCAGAGCACAGATACGCAGTATTTT
CSVQSTDTQYF
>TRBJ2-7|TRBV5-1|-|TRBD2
TGCGCCAGCAGCTTGGGGCTAGCGGGAACCTACGAGCAGTACTTC
CASSLGLAGTYEQYF
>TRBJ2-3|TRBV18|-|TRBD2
TGTGCCAGCTCACCCTTTGCGGGGGGAACAGATACGCAGTATTTT
CASSPFAGGTDTQYF
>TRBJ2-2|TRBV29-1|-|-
TGCAGCGTTGTCACGGTGAGCGCCGGGGAGCTGTTTTTT
CSVVTVSAGELFF
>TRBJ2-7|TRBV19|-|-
TGTGCCAGTAGTATCCGAAAAGGGGCCTACGAGCAGTACTTC
CASSIRKGAYEQYF
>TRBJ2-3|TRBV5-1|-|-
TGCGCCAGCAGCTACAGCTCGGCAGATACGCAGTATTTT
CASSYSSADTQYF
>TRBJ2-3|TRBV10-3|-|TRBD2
TGTGCCATCAGTGATCTAGCGGGAGATACGCAGTATTTT
CAISDLAGDTQYF
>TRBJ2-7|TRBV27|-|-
TGTGCCAGCAGGTCATCCCGGGGACTCAACCCGGGGGAGCAGTACTTC
CASRSSRGLNPGEQYF
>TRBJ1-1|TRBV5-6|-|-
TGTGCCAGCAGCTTGAGGGGGGACCGGGGTTGGGCTGAAGCTTTCTTT
CASSLRGDRGWAEAFF
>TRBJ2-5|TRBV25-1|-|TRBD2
TGTGCCAGCAGTGAATTTAGCGGGGGGGCCGGGGGAGAGACCCAGTACTTC
CASSEFSGGAGGETQYF
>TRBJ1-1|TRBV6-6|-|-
TGTGCCAGCGCATTATTTGGGCTCACTGAAGCTTTCTTT
CASALFGLTEAFF
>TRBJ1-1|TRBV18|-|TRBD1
TGTGCCAGCCGCGACAGGGGAGGTAGGACTGAAGCTTTCTTT
CASRDRGGRTEAFF
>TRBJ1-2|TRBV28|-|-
TGTGCCAGCAGACTGGGGGGCGAATCCTATGGCTACACCTTC
CASRLGGESYGYTF
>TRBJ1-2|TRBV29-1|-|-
TGCAGCGTTGAAGTACCGGGGGCCAGCCGAGGCTACACCTTC
CSVEVPGASRGYTF
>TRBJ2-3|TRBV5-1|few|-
TGCGCCAGCAGCTTGGACGGTCCGGGAGCCGCAGATACGCAGTATTTT
CASSLDGPGAADTQYF
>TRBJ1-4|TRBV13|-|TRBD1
TGTGCCAGCAGCAACAGGGGCGTGGGTGAAAAACTGTTTTTT
CASSNRGVGEKLFF
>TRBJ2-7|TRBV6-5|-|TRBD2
TGTGCCAGCAGTCCCCGGACTAGCGGGGGTTACGAGCAGTACTTC
CASSPRTSGGYEQYF
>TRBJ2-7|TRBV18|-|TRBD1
TGTGCCAGCTCACCTCCCCCGGGACAGGGTGCGCGGGAGCAGTACTTC
CASSPPPGQGAREQYF